These 4 T cell receptor beta chains were all obtained from the same sample, sequenced in a study of beta chain features in type 1 diabetes. The entirety of the isolated RNA underwent reverse transcription, so expressed TCRB transcripts were sequenced. Measured with immunoSEQ multiplex PCR; TCRdb has only the in-frame clones, and not every one. The sample shows about 410,000 clones, roughly 14% of them seen only once. Sample: naive CD4+ T cells from blood. The receptors stem from a man aged 30 to 39 in good health.

This clone was detected only a few times. V is TRBV7-2 and J is TRBJ2-1, with D tentatively TRBD2 (6 bases). V was cut by 8 bases and J by 3 bases, with 17 bases left in between. CDR1 SGHTA and CDR2 FQGNSA come from the germline V gene. The CDR3 extends over 15 amino acids. CDR3 bases: TGTGCCAGCCAACTAGGGCACGGGGGCTACAATGAGCAGTTCTTC. It codes for CASQLGHGGYNEQFF.

This clone occurred once. The chain has TRBV6-5 and TRBJ2-1; 7 bases align to TRBD2. Germline-derived CDR1 and CDR2 are MNHEY and SVGAGI. V trimming: 6 bases; J trimming: 7 bases; junction bases outside the gene matches: 6. The CDR3 runs 13 residues. CDR3 loop: CASSPRGENEQFF. The CDR3, as DNA: TGTGCCAGCAGCCCCCGGGGGGAGAATGAGCAGTTCTTC.

V and J are TRBV10-3 and TRBJ2-5; D unresolved. V dropped 4 bases and J dropped 4 bases, with 7 bases sitting between them. The CDR3 runs 12 residues. Germline lookup yields CDR1 ENHRY and CDR2 SYGVKD. CDR3 DNA sequence: TGTGCCATCAGTGTTTTCGGAGAGACCCAGTACTTC. Encoded protein: CAISVFGETQYF.

Of note for this clone: Other nucleotide sequences from this sample produce the same CDR3. The chain recombines TRBV5-4 with TRBJ2-4; 9 bases are a match to TRBD1. Germline V lookup: CDR1 SGHNT, CDR2 YYREEE (reference sequence). The CDR3 loop spans 14 amino acids. Trimming took 4 bases from V and 6 from J; bases not matched to a gene: 5. The CDR3 sequence: CASSPGQGRNIQYF. As DNA, the CDR3 is TGTGCCAGCAGCCCGGGACAGGGCCGAAACATTCAGTACTTC. Based on the CDR3 plus reference TRBV5-4 and TRBJ2-4, the full variable domain is ETGVTQSPTHLIKTRGQQVTLRCSSQSGHNTVSWYQQALGQGPQFIFQYYREEENGRGNFPPRFSGLQFPNYSSELNVNALELDDSALYLCASSPGQGRNIQYFGAGTRLSVL.